This T cell receptor (beta chain) was sequenced for a study of cytomegalovirus exposure and HLA in healthy donors. With 60 Vbeta and 13 Jbeta primers, the PCR was carried out. Libraries were prepared by immunoSEQ multiplex PCR; TCRdb keeps only in-frame clonotypes and omits some of them. Of tens of thousands of clones listed, approximately 81% are singletons. The CDR3 contains 15 residues. Germline values: CDR1 MNHEY, CDR2 SMNVEV (reference sequence). Trimming removed 5 bases from V and 0 bases from J, with 8 bases in between. Concerning this clone itself: Its antigen is still unknown.

Regarding donors, all were healthy bone marrow donors. Study outcomes and limitations: Highest at DRB1 and lowest at HLA-C, TCR association rates differed among HLA loci in a later analysis. Among donors in an Asian-associated ancestry cluster, a later analysis reportedly found fewer N-insertions than the roughly 650-donor mean.

The V gene is TRBV27, the J gene TRBJ2-6; no clear D gene. Sequences were obtained from PBMCs. The receptor was derived from a girl aged 2 to 10 in good health and CMV-seropositive. The CDR3 sequence: CASSQVSSGANVLTF. Written as DNA, the CDR3 is TGTGCCAGCAGTCAAGTGAGCTCTGGGGCCAACGTCCTGACTTTC.